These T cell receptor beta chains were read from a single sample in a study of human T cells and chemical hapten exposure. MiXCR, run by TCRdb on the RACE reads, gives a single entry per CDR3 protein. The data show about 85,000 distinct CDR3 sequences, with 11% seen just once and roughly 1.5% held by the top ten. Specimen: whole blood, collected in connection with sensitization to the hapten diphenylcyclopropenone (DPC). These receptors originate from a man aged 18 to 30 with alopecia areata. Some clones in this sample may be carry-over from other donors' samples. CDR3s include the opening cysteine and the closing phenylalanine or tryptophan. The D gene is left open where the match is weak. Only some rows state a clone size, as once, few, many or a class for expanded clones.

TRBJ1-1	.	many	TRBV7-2	TGTGCCAGCAGCTTAGAGCGCACCCCTAGCGAAGCTTTCTTT	CASSLERTPSEAFF
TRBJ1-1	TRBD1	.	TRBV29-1	TGCAGCGTTGAGGGTGGGGTAGACAGGGCCGAAGCTTTCTTT	CSVEGGVDRAEAFF
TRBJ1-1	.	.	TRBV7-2	TGTGCCAGCAGCCACCCGGGGCTGGCTTTCTTT	CASSHPGLAFF
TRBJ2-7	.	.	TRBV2	TGTGCCAGCACCCCCACGGGGCACGGCCACGAGCAGTACTTC	CASTPTGHGHEQYF
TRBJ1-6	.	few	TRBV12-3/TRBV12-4	TGTGCCAGCACCAACGACAATTCACCCCTCCACTTT	CASTNDNSPLHF
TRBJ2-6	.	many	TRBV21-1	TGTGCCAGCCCCTCACCCGGCGGCTACTCTGGGGCCAACGTCCTGACTTTC	CASPSPGGYSGANVLTF
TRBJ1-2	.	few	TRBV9	TGTGCCAGCAGCGTAGGCTCCGACTATGGCTACACCTTC	CASSVGSDYGYTF
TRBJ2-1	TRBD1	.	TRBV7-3	TGTGCCAGCAGCTCGGGACAGGAGGTGTTCTTC	CASSSGQEVFF
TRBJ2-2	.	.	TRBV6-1	TGTGCCAGCAAGTTTGGGACCGGGGAGCTGTTTTTT	CASKFGTGELFF
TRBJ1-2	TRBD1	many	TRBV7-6	TGTGCCAGCAGCTCGCGGGACAGGAAAGACTATGGCTACACCTTC	CASSSRDRKDYGYTF
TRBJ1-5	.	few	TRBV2	TGTGCCAGCAGGGCGGCCGGGACACTTAGCAATCAGCCCCAGCATTTT	CASRAAGTLSNQPQHF
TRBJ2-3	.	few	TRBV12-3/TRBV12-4	TGTGCCAGCAGTTTCAGGGGATGGTCCTCAGATACGCAGTATTTT	CASSFRGWSSDTQYF
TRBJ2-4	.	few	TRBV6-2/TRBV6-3	TGTGCCAGCAGGACATCTGACAAAAACATTCAGTACTTC	CASRTSDKNIQYF
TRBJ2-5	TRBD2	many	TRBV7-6	TGTGCCAGCAGCCGTAGCGGGGGGGCCTGGGAGACCCAGTACTTC	CASSRSGGAWETQYF
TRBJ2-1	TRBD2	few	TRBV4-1	TGCGCCAGCAGCCAAGGACTAGCGTTTGAGCAGTTCTTC	CASSQGLAFEQFF
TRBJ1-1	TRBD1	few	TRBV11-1	TGTGCCAGCAGCTTACAAGACAGGGCCTCTGAAGCTTTCTTT	CASSLQDRASEAFF
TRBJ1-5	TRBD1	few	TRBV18	TGTGCCAGCTCACCAACGACAGGGAGGGATCAGCCCCAGCATTTT	CASSPTTGRDQPQHF
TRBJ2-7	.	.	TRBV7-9	TGTGCCAGCAGCTACGACTTCGCCTCCTACGAGCAGTACTTC	CASSYDFASYEQYF
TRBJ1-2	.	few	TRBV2	TGTGCCAGCAGTGTGGGCCAGGGAGCAAACTATGGCTACACCTTC	CASSVGQGANYGYTF
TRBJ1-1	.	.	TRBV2	TGTGCCAGCAGTCCCACAGGAAACATGAACACTGAAGCTTTCTTT	CASSPTGNMNTEAFF
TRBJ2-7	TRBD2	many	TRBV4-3	TGCGCCAGCAGCCAAGATGTGGGAGGGGACGAGCAGTACTTC	CASSQDVGGDEQYF
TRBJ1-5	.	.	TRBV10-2	TGCGCCAGCAGCCGAACGACAGATCAGCCCCAGCATTTT	CASSRTTDQPQHF
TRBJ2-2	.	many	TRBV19	TGTGCCAGTAGTATGAGTCGCAGGGCTGACACCGGGGAGCTGTTTTTT	CASSMSRRADTGELFF
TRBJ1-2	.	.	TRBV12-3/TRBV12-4	TGTGCCAGCAGGGCGGGCAGGGACTATGGCTACACCTTC	CASRAGRDYGYTF
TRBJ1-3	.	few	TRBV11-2	TGTGCCAGCAGCGCAACGGGAAACACCATATATTTT	CASSATGNTIYF
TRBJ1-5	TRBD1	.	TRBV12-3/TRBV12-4	TGTGCCAGCAGTTCAGGGGGGGACAATCAGCCCCAGCATTTT	CASSSGGDNQPQHF
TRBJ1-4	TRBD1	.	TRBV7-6	TGTGTCAGCAGCCGAGTGGCCAGGGGGCAAGCGAACGAAAAACTGTTTTTT	CVSSRVARGQANEKLFF
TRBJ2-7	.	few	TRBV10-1	TGCGCCAGCAGTACCGGGACTGTCGGCTCCTACGAGCAGTACTTC	CASSTGTVGSYEQYF
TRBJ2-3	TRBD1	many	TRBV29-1	TGCAGCGAGACAGGGTCCGATACGCAGTATTTT	CSETGSDTQYF
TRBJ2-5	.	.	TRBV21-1	TGTGCCAGCAGCAAGGCAGAGGGTGGAATAGCGCGAGAGACCCAGTACTTC	CASSKAEGGIARETQYF
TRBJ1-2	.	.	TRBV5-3	TGTGCCAGAAGCTTGGTGAACGGTAACTATGGCTACACCTTC	CARSLVNGNYGYTF
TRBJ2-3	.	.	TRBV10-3	TGTGCCATCAGTGAGACTAGAAAAACAGATACGCAGTATTTT	CAISETRKTDTQYF
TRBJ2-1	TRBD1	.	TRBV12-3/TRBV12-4	TGTGCCAGCAGCCCGGGACAGGGCAGTGAGCAGTTCTTC	CASSPGQGSEQFF
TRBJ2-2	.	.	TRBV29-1	TGCAGCGTTGGCAGGCTGAACACCGGGGAGCTGTTTTTT	CSVGRLNTGELFF
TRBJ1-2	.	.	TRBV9	TGTGCCAGCAGCGCCGTTCAGGGGAACTATGGCTACACCTTC	CASSAVQGNYGYTF
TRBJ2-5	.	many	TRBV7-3	TGTGCCAGCAGCTTAAATCCGGATATCCAAGAGACCCAGTACTTC	CASSLNPDIQETQYF
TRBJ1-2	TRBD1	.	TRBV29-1	TGCAGCGTGACAGGGGGCAGGATCTATGGCTACACCTTC	CSVTGGRIYGYTF
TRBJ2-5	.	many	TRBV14	TGTGCCAGCAGCCAGGGACGCTGGGGTGAGACCCAGTACTTC	CASSQGRWGETQYF
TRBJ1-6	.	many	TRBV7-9	TGTGCCAGCAGCCAACAAAGTGTGGTTTCACCCCTCCACTTT	CASSQQSVVSPLHF
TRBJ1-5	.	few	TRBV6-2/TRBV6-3	TGTGCCAGCAGAGAAGACAGCGACCAATTTTACAATCAGCCCCAGCATTTT	CASREDSDQFYNQPQHF
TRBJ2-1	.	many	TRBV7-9	TGTGCCAGCAGCCAAAGCCCCTGGGAATCCACTTACAATGAGCAGTTCTTC	CASSQSPWESTYNEQFF
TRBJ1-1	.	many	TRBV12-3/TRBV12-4	TGTGCCAGCTCCGGGACATACATGAACACTGAAGCTTTCTTT	CASSGTYMNTEAFF
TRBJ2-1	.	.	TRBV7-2	TGTGCCAGCAGCACCCCCGGGACTCACAATGAGCAGTTCTTC	CASSTPGTHNEQFF
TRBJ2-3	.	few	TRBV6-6	TGTGCCAGCAGTTACTCAGGGGGGACAAACAATCTACGGGATACGCAGTATTTT	CASSYSGGTNNLRDTQYF
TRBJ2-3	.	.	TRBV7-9	TGTGCCAGCAGCTTAAGGTTTGGGACGGAGCCTTACACAGATACGCAGTATTTT	CASSLRFGTEPYTDTQYF
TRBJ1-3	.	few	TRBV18	TGTGCCAGCTCACCACCGGGCAGGTCAAGGTCTGGAAACACCATATATTTT	CASSPPGRSRSGNTIYF
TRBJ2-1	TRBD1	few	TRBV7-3	TGTGCCAGCAGCTCGGGACAGGGGGCCTATGAGCAGTTCTTC	CASSSGQGAYEQFF
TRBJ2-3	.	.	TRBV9	TGTGCCAGCAGCGTAGAAAGCGGGTATAGCACAGATACGCAGTATTTT	CASSVESGYSTDTQYF
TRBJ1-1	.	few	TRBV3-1	TGTGCCAGCAGCCAAGCGGTGGGAAGAAAAACTGAAGCTTTCTTT	CASSQAVGRKTEAFF
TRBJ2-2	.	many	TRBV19	TGTGCCAGTAGCAAGACAATCGCCGGGGAGCTGTTTTTT	CASSKTIAGELFF
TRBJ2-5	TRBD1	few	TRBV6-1	TGTGCCAGCAGTGAGGACAGGGGCCCCCAGTACTTC	CASSEDRGPQYF
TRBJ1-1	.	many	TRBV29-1	TGCAGCGTACGGGGGACGGGGTTTGAAGCTTTCTTT	CSVRGTGFEAFF
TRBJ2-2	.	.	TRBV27	TGTGCCAGCAGATACAAAGGAAGGGTAAACACCGGGGAGCTGTTTTTT	CASRYKGRVNTGELFF